Listed here are 26 T cell receptor beta chains from one sample, sequenced in a study of blood T cells in healthy people across ages. Primers used in a second PCR of roughly 6 to 11 cycles were a sample-barcoded 5' primer and a J-beta primer mix. TCRdb fed the 5' RACE reads into MiXCR, producing one record per CDR3 protein. The data contain 1 million to 1.2 million distinct CDR3 sequences, 30% to 40% of them singletons. Sequenced input: blood. The receptors come from a man between 18 and 29 years old in good health.

This clonotype was recorded a few times. V gene TRBV4-2 combines with J gene TRBJ1-1, with D tentatively TRBD1 (6 bases). The germline V gene encodes CDR1 LGHNA and CDR2 YNFKEQ. The CDR3 length is 15 residues. Between the trimmed V and J ends, which lost 6 bases and 3 bases, there was a span of 17 bases. CDR3 coding DNA: TGTGCCAGCAGTCCCTTTGGTGAGGGGGACACTGAAGCTTTCTTT. Translated, it gives CASSPFGEGDTEAFF.

J is TRBJ2-2 and V is TRBV6-5; D unclear. V gave up 2 bases and J gave up 6 bases, with 7 bases separating them. The CDR3 is made up of 13 amino acids. CDR1 MNHEY and CDR2 SVGAGI come from the germline V gene. Here the CDR3 DNA reads TGTGCCAGCAGTTACGCAACGTCCGGGGAGCTGTTTTTT. Amino acids: CASSYATSGELFF.

A word on this clonotype: Possible read error: a much larger clone is one base away. The chain uses TRBV4-3 and TRBJ2-1, with D unresolved. This CDR3 is built from 16 residues. Germline CDR1 reads LGHNA; CDR2 reads YSLEER. Written as DNA, the CDR3 is TGCCCCAGCAGCCAAGACATCCGCAACTCCTACAATGAGCAGTTCTTC. It is translated as CPSSQDIRNSYNEQFF.

This clonotype was recorded only once. A much bigger clone sits one base away, suggesting this may be a read error. The chain combines TRBV11-1 with TRBJ2-1, with D tentatively TRBD1 (6 bases). The CDR3 runs 14 residues. CDR1 and CDR2 from the germline V gene are SGHAT and FQDESV (reference sequence). The chain's CDR3 is CASSLAGRDKEQFF. The CDR3 nucleotides are TGTGCCAGCAGCTTAGCGGGTAGGGACAAGGAGCAGTTCTTC.

This rearrangement joins TRBV5-5 to TRBJ2-5; D tentatively fits TRBD1 or TRBD2 (7 bases each). This CDR3 is built from 15 residues. CDR1 is SGHKS, CDR2 YYEKEE, per germline (reference sequence). Between the trimmed V and J ends, which lost 4 bases and 11 bases, there was a span of 24 bases. The CDR3 here is CASSLQGREYVVQYF. Written as DNA, the CDR3 is TGTGCCAGCAGCCTACAGGGGAGGGAATACGTTGTGCAGTACTTC.

The sample holds a few counts of this clonotype. The chain recombines TRBV14 with TRBJ1-2; possibly TRBD1 for D (6 bases). V lost 0 bases and J 8 bases, leaving 16 bases between the germline ends. CDR1 and CDR2 (germline): SGHDN, FVKESK. The CDR3 is made up of 15 amino acids. Here the CDR3 DNA reads TGTGCCAGCAGCCAAGATGGGGGCAGTTTATCCGGCTACACCTTC. Protein: CASSQDGGSLSGYTF. The full variable domain, completed using reference TRBV14 and TRBJ1-2, is EAGVTQFPSHSVIEKGQTVTLRCDPISGHDNLYWYRRVMGKEIKFLLHFVKESKQDESGMPNNRFLAERTGGTYSTLKVQPAELEDSGVYFCASSQDGGSLSGYTFGSGTRLTVV.

This clonotype has a handful of counts. The chain links TRBV12-3 or TRBV12-4 to TRBJ2-5; D unresolved. CDR3 size: 15 residues. Trimming shortened V by 3 bases and J by 5 bases, and 16 bases separated the two germline ends. The chain's CDR3 is CASSLTGVLRETQYF. The CDR3 bases are TGTGCCAGCAGTTTGACGGGCGTTTTGAGGGAGACCCAGTACTTC.

The chain is built from TRBV25-1 and TRBJ2-2; a weak D match, TRBD1 (7 bases). V dropped 3 bases and J dropped 3 bases, with 11 bases sitting between them. This CDR3 contains 15 residues. In germline, CDR1 is MGHDK, CDR2 SYGVNS. The CDR3 nucleotides read TGTGCCAGCAGTGAGGGCAGGGGGGACACCGGGGAGCTGTTTTTT. It is translated as CASSEGRGDTGELFF.

As concerns this clonotype: Sequence at one end of the junction differs from germline and may be a read error. V usage is TRBV10-3 and J usage is TRBJ2-3, with a tentative D call TRBD2 (6 bases). This CDR3 is built from 14 residues. The germline gives CDR1 ENHRY, CDR2 SYGVKD. The CDR3 here is CAISGAGDTGTQYF. The CDR3 DNA sequence: TGTGCCATCAGTGGAGCGGGTGACACAGGTACGCAGTATTTT.

In its sample, this clonotype was seen a few times. The chain couples TRBV12-3 or TRBV12-4 to TRBJ2-5, with 14 positions matching TRBD2. Trimming at V came to 6 bases and at J to 2 bases, leaving 8 bases not matched to a gene. This CDR3 is built from 17 residues. The CDR3 reads CASSPGTSGGYQETQYF. CDR3 DNA: TGTGCCAGCAGCCCCGGGACTAGCGGGGGATATCAAGAGACCCAGTACTTC.

The rearrangement uses TRBV28 and TRBJ2-3; D is unclear. Trimming cost V 9 bases and J 2 bases, with 12 bases left between them. This CDR3 is built from 13 residues. CDR1 is MDHEN and CDR2 is SYDVKM in the germline V gene. CDR3 sequence: CASPDTNTDTQYF. CDR3 nucleotide sequence: TGTGCCAGTCCCGACACTAACACAGATACGCAGTATTTT.

The J gene is TRBJ1-5, the V gene TRBV18; possibly TRBD1 for D (6 bases). Germline V lookup: CDR1 KGHSH, CDR2 LQKENI. Trimming pared 6 bases from V and 2 bases from J, leaving 14 bases between. The CDR3 contains 15 residues. The CDR3 region is CASSSDSSGNQPQHF. The CDR3 nucleotides are TGTGCCAGCTCCTCGGACAGTTCTGGCAATCAGCCCCAGCATTTT.

This sequence joins TRBV20-1 and TRBJ2-3, with 12 positions matching TRBD2. Losses at the gene ends were 0 bases for V and 14 bases for J; bases not matched to a gene: 9. This CDR3 comprises 14 residues. The germline CDR1 and CDR2 sequences are DFQATT and SNEGSKA (reference sequence). For the CDR3, the DNA is TGCAGTGCTAGAGAGGCTAGCGGGAGGGGATACGCGTATTTT. As protein: CSAREASGRGYAYF.

The gene calls are TRBV6-5 and TRBJ2-3; D gene ambiguous. The CDR3 totals 11 residues. Deletions cut 10 bases from V and 6 bases from J, with 11 bases between. CDR1 and CDR2 from the germline V gene are MNHEY and SVGAGI. The CDR3, as DNA: TGTGCCACAGTCATTCTGGATACGCAGTATTTT. Its protein product is CATVILDTQYF.

The chain couples TRBV29-1 to TRBJ2-5, with D perhaps matching TRBD1 (6 bases). Germline CDR1 is SQVTM and CDR2 is ANQGSEA. Between the trimmed V and J ends, which lost 1 base and 11 bases, there was a span of 17 bases. The CDR3 loop spans 13 amino acids. For the CDR3, the DNA is TGCAGCGTTGAAGGACGGCGGAGGCAGGGGCAGTACTTC. Translation: CSVEGRRRQGQYF.

The chain has TRBV12-3 or TRBV12-4 and TRBJ1-2; D not certain. The CDR3 sequence is 12 residues long. Trimming removed 4 bases at V and 12 bases at J, with 15 bases between. The CDR3 loop is CASSSRAARHTF. In nucleotides, the CDR3 is TGTGCCAGCAGTTCCCGGGCCGCCAGACACACCTTC.

The genes are TRBV12-3 or TRBV12-4 and TRBJ2-1; 8 positions agree with TRBD2. This CDR3 region has 14 residues. Unmatched junction bases numbered 7, after V lost 3 bases and J lost 9 bases. The CDR3 region has the DNA TGTGCCAGCAGTTTTGCCGGGGGGGAGGGTGAGCAGTTCTTC. Its translation is CASSFAGGEGEQFF.

This clonotype came up many times. The rearrangement links TRBV21-1 to TRBJ2-1. TRBV21-1 is assigned pseudogene status. CDR3 length equals 10 residues. The CDR3 DNA reads as TGTGCCAGCAGCAAATGGCAGCAGTTCTTC. Encoded protein: CASSKWQQFF.

This clonotype was seen at least ten times. DNA for the CDR3: TGTGCCAGCACCCCCGGGAGGGGTCACTATGGCTACACCTTC. Its translation: CASTPGRGHYGYTF. The chain couples TRBV7-8 to TRBJ1-2; possibly TRBD1 for D (5 bases). Germline V gene lookup returns CDR1 SGHVS and CDR2 FQNEAQ. V was trimmed by 7 bases and J by 3 bases, leaving 15 bases between them. CDR3 length: 14 residues.

A few counts support this clonotype. The V and J genes are TRBV6-1 and TRBJ2-1, with D unresolved. Trimming took off 3 bases at V and 5 bases at J, with 8 bases between the two ends. This CDR3 region has 13 residues. Per germline, CDR1 MNHNS and CDR2 SASEGT. In DNA form, the CDR3 reads TGTGCCAGCAGTGAGTCCGCAAACAATGAGCAGTTCTTC. Translating gives CASSESANNEQFF.

With regard to this clonotype: The junction departs from the called germline gene at one end, perhaps through a read error. This chain joins TRBV10-3 and TRBJ2-7; 7 positions match TRBD1. The CDR3 runs to 12 residues. CDR1 and CDR2 (germline): ENHRY, SYGVKD. The CDR3: CTIGTVSYEQYF. For the CDR3, the DNA is TGTACCATTGGGACAGTCTCCTACGAGCAGTACTTC.

The genes are TRBV4-1 and TRBJ2-7; 7 bases line up with TRBD2. Trimming at V came to 7 bases and at J to 1 base, leaving 10 bases not matched to a gene. The CDR3 extends over 15 amino acids. Germline assignment: CDR1 MGHRA and CDR2 YSYEKL. Here the CDR3 reads CASKKMAGESYEQYF. Here the CDR3 DNA reads TGCGCCAGCAAAAAAATGGCGGGGGAGTCCTACGAGCAGTACTTC.

The chain recombines TRBV28 with TRBJ1-2, with TRBD1 as a possible D gene (6 bases). V dropped 4 bases and J dropped 1 base, with 16 bases sitting between them. Germline-derived CDR1 and CDR2 are MDHEN and SYDVKM. CDR3 length: 16 amino acids. The CDR3 DNA reads TGTGCCAGCAGTTCACTGTGGACAGCGCTTAACTATGGCTACACCTTC. Its protein is CASSSLWTALNYGYTF.

J is TRBJ2-1 and V is TRBV5-1, with 11 bases that match TRBD1. Germline trimming cut 5 bases from V and 9 bases from J; bases unmatched to any gene: 7. The CDR3 covers 14 residues. Germline V lookup: CDR1 SGHRS, CDR2 YFSETQ. The DNA of the CDR3 is TGCGCCAGCAGTTCGGGACAGGGGGTTGTTGAGCAGTTCTTC. Translation gives CASSSGQGVVEQFF. Using reference TRBV5-1 and TRBJ2-1 for the parts outside the CDR3, the full variable domain is KAGVTQTPRYLIKTRGQQVTLSCSPISGHRSVSWYQQTPGQGLQFLFEYFSETQRNKGNFPGRFSGRQFSNSRSEMNVSTLELGDSALYLCASSSGQGVVEQFFGPGTRLTVL.

The J gene is TRBJ1-1, the V gene TRBV12-3 or TRBV12-4; 8 bases fit TRBD1. The V and J ends lost 6 bases and 6 bases, in that order; junction bases with no gene match: 9. The length of the CDR3 is 14 residues. The CDR3 is CASRPTGGDAEAFF. The CDR3 bases are TGTGCCAGCAGACCCACAGGGGGAGACGCTGAAGCTTTCTTT.

This clonotype showed up just a few times. The V call is TRBV20-1, the J call TRBJ2-1, with 7 bases lining up with TRBD1. Per the germline V gene, CDR1 is DFQATT and CDR2 is SNEGSKA (reference sequence). Germline trimming cut 3 bases from V and 7 bases from J; bases unmatched to any gene: 3. The CDR3 covers 12 residues. CDR3 nucleotide sequence: TGCAGTGCTAGTCGCAGGGGGAATGAGCAGTTCTTC. Translating gives CSASRRGNEQFF.